The 9 T cell receptor beta chains below were found in one sample sequenced in a study of shared clonotypes between healthy human individuals. Method: immunoSEQ multiplex PCR; TCRdb's copy keeps in-frame clones and lacks some. The sample carries more than 2 million clones, 95% recorded once. The sequenced sample was naive CD4+ T cells sorted from blood. Subset defined: CD45RA+ positively selected. The receptors here all came from a man aged 18 to 29 in good health.

V gene TRBV30 combines with J gene TRBJ2-7, with TRBD1 identical over 7 bases. The CDR3 is made up of 13 amino acids. Germline V CDR1 and CDR2: GTSNPN, SVGIG (reference sequence). Trimming cost V 1 base and J 2 bases; bases outside gene matches: 2. The CDR3 DNA reads as TGTGCCTGGAGTGCAGGGGGTGCCTACGAGCAGTACTTC. Its translation is CAWSAGGAYEQYF.

The chain couples TRBV7-2 to TRBJ2-7; D possibly uses TRBD1 or TRBD2 (6 bases each). The length of the CDR3 is 14 residues. Germline values: CDR1 SGHTA, CDR2 FQGNSA. V lost 3 bases, J lost 3 bases, and 12 bases lay in between. The CDR3 DNA follows: TGTGCCAGCAGCTTGATGGGGGGCATCTACGAGCAGTACTTC. Its protein is CASSLMGGIYEQYF.

The genes are TRBV5-5 and TRBJ2-5; perhaps TRBD2 as D (5 bases). Germline-derived CDR1 and CDR2 are SGHKS and YYEKEE (reference sequence). The CDR3 length is 13 residues. The V end lost 1 base, the J end lost 5 bases, and 9 bases lay between the germline ends. CDR3 sequence: CASSLPGSETQYF. The CDR3 nucleotides are TGTGCCAGCAGCTTGCCGGGATCGGAGACCCAGTACTTC.

The chain is built from TRBV28 and TRBJ1-1; D is unclear. V lost 3 bases to trimming and J lost 1 base, with 9 bases between them. Germline lookup yields CDR1 MDHEN and CDR2 SYDVKM. The CDR3 covers 14 residues. The CDR3 sequence: CASSLDGWNTEAFF. The CDR3 bases are TGTGCCAGCAGTTTGGACGGATGGAACACTGAAGCTTTCTTT.

The chain joins TRBV20-1 to TRBJ1-1; perhaps TRBD1 as D (6 bases). Germline CDR1 and CDR2: DFQATT and SNEGSKA (reference sequence). Trimming shortened V by 7 bases and J by 4 bases, and 10 bases separated the two germline ends. The CDR3 runs 11 residues. Here the CDR3 DNA reads TGCAGTGGAGACAGGTCCACTGAAGCTTTCTTT. It specifies CSGDRSTEAFF.

In its sample, this clone was seen once. The CDR3 coding sequence is TGTGCCAGCACAGGGGGCCAGGAGACCCAGTACTTC. It specifies CASTGGQETQYF. The chain links TRBV10-3 to TRBJ2-5; 9 bases are a match to TRBD1. V gave up 10 bases and J gave up 5 bases; unmatched junction bases: 5. The CDR3 contains 12 residues. CDR1 and CDR2 from the germline V gene are ENHRY and SYGVKD.

This clone showed up just once. The chain couples TRBV5-1 to TRBJ2-1, with TRBD1 matching over 7 bases. The germline V gene encodes CDR1 SGHRS and CDR2 YFSETQ. CDR3 length: 15 amino acids. V was clipped by 5 bases and J by 4 bases; unmatched bases: 9. CDR3 protein: CASSRTGDPYNEQFF. The CDR3 region has the DNA TGCGCCAGCAGTCGCACAGGGGACCCTTACAATGAGCAGTTCTTC.

The chain links TRBV4-1 to TRBJ2-3; D is unclear. In germline, CDR1 is MGHRA, CDR2 YSYEKL. This CDR3 spans 15 amino acids. Trimming took 0 bases from V and 4 from J, leaving 11 bases between them. In DNA, the CDR3 is TGCGCCAGCAGCCAAGACCTACCTGTGGCAGATACGCAGTATTTT. Protein product: CASSQDLPVADTQYF.

The CDR3 sequence: CASSLTGGTEAFF. The CDR3 DNA reads TGTGCCAGCAGTTTGACAGGGGGCACTGAAGCTTTCTTT. The rearrangement links TRBV6-6 to TRBJ1-1, with 9 bases lining up with TRBD1. There are 13 residues in the CDR3. Germline loops: CDR1 MNHNY, CDR2 SVGAGI (reference sequence). V lost 4 bases to trimming and J lost 4 bases; unmatched junction nucleotides: 1.